The sequence of this TCR beta chain was determined in a study of beta chain features in type 1 diabetes (dated by TCRdb to the late 2010s). Notes on the research overall: Mean age, gender distribution, total cell number and subset yield did not differ between patients and healthy donors. In the study, TCRB repertoires of sorted circulating CD4+ T cell subsets from recently diagnosed type 1 diabetes patients were compared with those of matched healthy donors. A total of about 110,000,000 sorted cells were examined across all samples, and a strong correlation was observed between cell number per subset and RNA yield. Whereas all 30 or so donors provided naive and central memory subsets, regulatory and stem cell-like memory subsets were isolated from just 8 patients and about 8 healthy donors. What the research found in general, with its limitations: Patients with type 1 diabetes made fewer insertions and deleted more nucleotides at VDJ recombination sites, implying thymic rearrangement abnormalities. Naive, central memory and regulatory TCRB repertoires appeared to be more similar among patients than among healthy donors. Because cDNA rather than genomic DNA was sequenced, highly expressing activated cells could have been over-represented, although no difference in activation and CD3 levels was found between groups. A moderate but significant shortening of TCRB CDR3 length was observed in type 1 diabetes patients in all four CD4+ subsets. PCR may preferentially amplify shorter templates, but because patient and control samples were amplified and corrected together, any resulting skew would affect both groups equally. Only small numbers of individuals were included in the HLA sub-analyses, which left unresolved whether HLA type had any influence on TCRB rearrangement.

Concerning this clone itself: Its specific antigen is unknown. Base qualities are not recorded, but no much larger clone differs from it by a single base.

The High Capacity cDNA Reverse Transcription Kit was used to reverse transcribe all of the isolated RNA, meaning that expressed TCRB transcripts were what got sequenced. Naive, central memory and regulatory T cell samples underwent deep immunoSEQ sequencing, averaging about 3.57 million total reads per sample. After sorted cells were lysed in RLT buffer, RNA was extracted with DNase-treated RNeasy Micro or Mini kits, with the choice depending on cell number. To prevent cross-contamination, every cell subset was processed on its own, while patient and healthy donor samples were processed together. TCRB sequences were amplified from cDNA with the immunoSEQ multiplex PCR, producing 87-bp fragments spanning the CDR3 region. Sequencing of the amplicons was performed on the Illumina HiSeq platform. Per the original workflow: PCR bias was computationally corrected using synthetic template baselines, reads within Hamming distance 2 were collapsed, and singletons that could not be merged were discarded. Reads were aligned against IMGT to assign V, D and J genes, CDR3 length and insertions or deletions at six rearrangement sites. Within each subset, clonotype counts were normalized to sorted cell number, after which true diversity and Gini coefficients were computed with the tcR R package. The overlap coefficient, calculated on TCRB nucleotide sequences, was used to quantify repertoire sharing. The immuneACCESS repertoire file appears here via TCRdb, limited to in-frame rearrangements. These files lack a portion of the clones; in checked studies, under half of the deficit traces to unresolved V genes, and the cause of the others is not known. That table gives V, J and clone size, and the DNA gave D and trimming. The sample data list 150,000 or so clones, and about 8.7% of these were observed just once. Of the sample, about 0.66% falls within the top ten clones.

The CDR3 goes from the cysteine to the phenylalanine over 15 residues. CDR3 DNA is the only sequence kept; it has 45 bases, read in frame from the first base. V gives up 0 bases and J gives up 1 base, and the segment between their germline ends measures 9 bases. CDR1 and CDR2 were assigned from the germline V gene as SGDLS and YYNGEE. From each donor, a single peripheral blood sample of about 100 mL on average was drawn into heparinised tubes. A BD FACSAria II and a panel including CD45RO, CCR7, CD25, CD127, CD95 and CD27 were used to sort naive, central memory, regulatory and stem cell-like memory CD4+ T cells. Every sorted population had a purity above 98%. Right away, PBMCs were isolated by Lymphoprep density gradient centrifugation and were stained directly, with no culture step. Samples were stained and sorted in pairs, with one healthy donor and one patient per experiment, so that batch effects were minimized.

The TCR was taken from a man between 18 and 35 years old in good health. This sequence uses TRBV9 and TRBJ2-3; TRBD2 is a possible D gene, resting on 6 matching bases. Sequences were obtained from central memory CD4+ T cells from blood. The CDR3 region: CASSVGSGGTDTQYF. The nucleotide sequence reads TGTGCCAGCAGCGTAGGGTCGGGGGGCACAGATACGCAGTATTTT.